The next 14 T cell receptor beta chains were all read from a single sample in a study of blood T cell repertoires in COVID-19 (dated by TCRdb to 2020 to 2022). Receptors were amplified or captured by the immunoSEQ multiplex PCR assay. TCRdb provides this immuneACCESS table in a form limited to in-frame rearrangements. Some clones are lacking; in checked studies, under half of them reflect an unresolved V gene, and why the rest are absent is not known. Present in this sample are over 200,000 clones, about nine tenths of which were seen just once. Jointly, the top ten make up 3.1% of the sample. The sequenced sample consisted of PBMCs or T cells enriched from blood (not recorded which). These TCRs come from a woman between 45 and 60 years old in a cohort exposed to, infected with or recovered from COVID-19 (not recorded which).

The CDR3 DNA sequence: TGTGCCAGCAGCCAGAGGAGAGAGAACTATGGCTACACCTTC. Translated: CASSQRRENYGYTF. This chain links TRBV3-1 (or the pseudogene TRBV3-2) with TRBJ1-2, with D unclear. The CDR3 consists of 14 residues. V lost 3 bases and J lost 2, with 10 bases in between. CDR1 is LGHDT and CDR2 is YNNKEL in the germline V gene (reference sequence).

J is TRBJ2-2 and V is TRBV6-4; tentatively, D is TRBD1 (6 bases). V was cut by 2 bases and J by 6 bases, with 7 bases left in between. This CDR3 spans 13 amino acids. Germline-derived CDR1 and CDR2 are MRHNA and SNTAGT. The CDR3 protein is CASSDQGSGELFF. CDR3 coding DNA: TGTGCCAGCAGTGACCAGGGGTCCGGGGAGCTGTTTTTT.

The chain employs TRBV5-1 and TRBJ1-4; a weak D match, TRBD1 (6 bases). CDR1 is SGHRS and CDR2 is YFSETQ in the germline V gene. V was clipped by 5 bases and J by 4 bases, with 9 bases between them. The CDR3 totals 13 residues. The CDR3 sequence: CASSLGGNEKLFF. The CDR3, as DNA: TGCGCCAGCAGTCTAGGGGGTAATGAAAAACTGTTTTTT.

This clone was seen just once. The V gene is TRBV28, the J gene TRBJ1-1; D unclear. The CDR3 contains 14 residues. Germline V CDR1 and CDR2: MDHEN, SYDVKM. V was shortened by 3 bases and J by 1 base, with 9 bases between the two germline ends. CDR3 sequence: CASSLGGKNTEAFF. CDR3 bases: TGTGCCAGCAGTTTGGGAGGGAAGAACACTGAAGCTTTCTTT.

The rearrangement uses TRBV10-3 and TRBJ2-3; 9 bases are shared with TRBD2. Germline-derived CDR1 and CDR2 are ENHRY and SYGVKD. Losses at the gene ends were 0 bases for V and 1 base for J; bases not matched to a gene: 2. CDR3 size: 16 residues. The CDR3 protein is CAISESKRGGTDTQYF. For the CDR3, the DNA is TGTGCCATCAGTGAGTCGAAGCGGGGGGGCACAGATACGCAGTATTTT.

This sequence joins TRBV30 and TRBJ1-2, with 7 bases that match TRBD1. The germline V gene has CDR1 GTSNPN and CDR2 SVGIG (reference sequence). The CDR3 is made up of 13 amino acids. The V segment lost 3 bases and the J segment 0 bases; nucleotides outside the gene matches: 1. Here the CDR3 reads CAWRGTANYGYTF. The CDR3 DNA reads TGTGCCTGGAGAGGGACAGCTAACTATGGCTACACCTTC.

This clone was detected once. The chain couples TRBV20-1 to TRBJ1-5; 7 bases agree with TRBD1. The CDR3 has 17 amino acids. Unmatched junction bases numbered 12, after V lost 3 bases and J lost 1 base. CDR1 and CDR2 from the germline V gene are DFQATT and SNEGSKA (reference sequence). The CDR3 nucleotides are TGCAGTGCTAGTGTACGAAGACAGGGCCTGAGCAATCAGCCCCAGCATTTT. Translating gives CSASVRRQGLSNQPQHF.

The CDR3 reads CATSDSGQYNQPQHF. The CDR3 DNA follows: TGTGCCACCAGTGACTCAGGACAGTACAATCAGCCCCAGCATTTT. V gene TRBV24-1 combines with J gene TRBJ1-5; TRBD1 might be the D (6 bases). Looked up from germline, CDR1 is KGHDR and CDR2 is SFDVKD. V was shortened by 4 bases and J by 3 bases, with 12 bases between the two germline ends. The CDR3 spans 15 residues.

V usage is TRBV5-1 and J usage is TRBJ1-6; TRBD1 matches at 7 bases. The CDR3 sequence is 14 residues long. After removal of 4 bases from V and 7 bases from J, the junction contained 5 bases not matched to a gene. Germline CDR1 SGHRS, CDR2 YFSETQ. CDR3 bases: TGCGCCAGCAGCCTGAGACAGGGCAATTCACCCCTCCACTTT. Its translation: CASSLRQGNSPLHF.

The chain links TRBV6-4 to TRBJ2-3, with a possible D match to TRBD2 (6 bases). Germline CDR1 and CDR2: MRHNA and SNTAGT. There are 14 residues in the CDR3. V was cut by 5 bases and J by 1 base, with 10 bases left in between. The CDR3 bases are TGTGCCAGCAGTTATAGCGGAGGCACAGATACGCAGTATTTT. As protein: CASSYSGGTDTQYF.

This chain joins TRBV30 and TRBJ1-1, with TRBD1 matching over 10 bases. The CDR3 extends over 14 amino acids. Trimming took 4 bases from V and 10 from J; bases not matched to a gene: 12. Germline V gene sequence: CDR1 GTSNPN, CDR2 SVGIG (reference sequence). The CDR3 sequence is CAWNRGTGEGGAFF. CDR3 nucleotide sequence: TGTGCCTGGAACCGTGGGACAGGGGAGGGGGGAGCTTTCTTT.

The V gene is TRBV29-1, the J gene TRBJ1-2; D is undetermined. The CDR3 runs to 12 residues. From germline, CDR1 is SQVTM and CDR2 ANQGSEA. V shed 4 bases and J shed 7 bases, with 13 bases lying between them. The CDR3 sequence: CSVVRTGGGYTF. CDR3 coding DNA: TGCAGCGTTGTGAGGACGGGAGGTGGCTACACCTTC. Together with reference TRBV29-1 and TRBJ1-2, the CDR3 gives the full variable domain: SAVISQKPSRDICQRGTSLTIQCQVDSQVTMMFWYRQQPGQSLTLIATANQGSEATYESGFVIDKFPISRPNLTFSTLTVSNMSPEDSSIYLCSVVRTGGGYTFGSGTRLTVV.

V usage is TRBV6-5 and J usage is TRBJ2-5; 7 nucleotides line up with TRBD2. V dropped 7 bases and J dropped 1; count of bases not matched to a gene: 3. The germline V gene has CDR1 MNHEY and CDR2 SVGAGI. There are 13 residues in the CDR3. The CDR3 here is CASMRGSQETQYF. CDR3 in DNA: TGTGCCAGCATGCGGGGGTCCCAAGAGACCCAGTACTTC.

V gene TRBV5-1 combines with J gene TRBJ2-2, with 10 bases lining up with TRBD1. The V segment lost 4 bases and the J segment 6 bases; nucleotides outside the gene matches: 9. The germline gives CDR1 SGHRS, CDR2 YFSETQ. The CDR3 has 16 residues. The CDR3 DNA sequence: TGCGCCAGCAGCCTTTCGACAGGGGGCTATGCCGGGGAGCTGTTTTTT. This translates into CASSLSTGGYAGELFF.